This T cell receptor (beta chain) was captured by sequencing in a study of post-analysis software for immune sequencing data (dated by TCRdb to the mid-2010s). In terms of the full investigation: Disease courses on record covered relapsing-remitting, secondary progressive and progressive-relapsing multiple sclerosis, though some patients had no subtype annotation. The patient repertoires were compared against approximately eleven previously published healthy control repertoires obtained from donors aged roughly 6 to 26 years. A subset of samples was prepared in parallel using single-end sample barcoding, then pooled and co-amplified after Illumina adapter ligation. Paper-wide results and their limitations: Multiple sclerosis patients had significantly lower normalized Chao1 diversity than controls, a result that suggests substantial peripheral T-cell clonal expansion. About five TRBV segments, including TRBV5-6, TRBV5-1 and TRBV20-1, were significantly more frequent in patients than controls. The control group was slightly older than the multiple sclerosis patient group. Strong co-clustering of samples prepared in the same batch was shown by direct clustering with F measure, prompting a batch-effect correction.

Libraries were built with PCR. Sequencing instrument: Illumina HiSeq 2500. To reduce PCR and sequencing biases, unique molecular identifiers were built into the TCR beta cDNA libraries. Per 1 to 10 million input T cells, roughly 0.5 million cDNA molecules were obtained, such that each molecule approximated one T cell. The patient libraries were prepared and sequenced with the same protocol used for the earlier healthy control dataset. Samples belonging to the same batch were prepared together, multiplexed and sequenced on a shared HiSeq lane. As for the authors' bioinformatics: MIGEC handled the raw barcoded reads, throwing out single-read molecular identifier groups before consensus assembly and CDR3 extraction. Clonotype tables were post-analysed with VDJtools, normalizing diversity by down-sampling all datasets to the smallest sample size. In repertoire overlap clustering, CDR3 amino acid sequences, but not nucleotide sequences, were matched to correct batch-related cross-sample contamination. TCRdb's own reprocessing of the public reads used fastp at Q25 and MiXCR and kept productive beta chains. One record per CDR3 amino acid sequence lists the most common genes and DNA. TCRdb, not the original authors, processed these V and J calls. The sample table holds hundreds of thousands of distinct CDR3 sequences, of which approximately 59% were seen once. Approximately 11% of the sample is held by the ten biggest clonotypes.

V is shortened by 0 bases, J by 9 bases, and the region joining them spans 7 bases. The germline V gene sets CDR1 to SGHRS and CDR2 to YFSETQ. The CDR3 spans 12 residues, from the cysteine through the phenylalanine. The kept DNA is CDR3 alone, 36 bases in frame from the first base. A word on this clonotype: The target of this receptor is not known. No base-level quality is on record; no much larger clone is a single base apart.

To demonstrate the VDJtools post-analysis software, the study profiled TCR beta repertoires from the peripheral blood of 10 to 15 young patients with multiple sclerosis. The multiple sclerosis patients were children and adolescents between roughly 6 and 16 years of age. What was sequenced was blood. This TCR derives from a girl aged 2 to 10 with multiple sclerosis. This chain joins TRBV5-1 to TRBJ1-5, with the D gene call left open. DNA sequence: TGCGCCAGCAGCTTGGGTGAAGGGCCCCAGCATTTT. Translated, this is CASSLGEGPQHF.